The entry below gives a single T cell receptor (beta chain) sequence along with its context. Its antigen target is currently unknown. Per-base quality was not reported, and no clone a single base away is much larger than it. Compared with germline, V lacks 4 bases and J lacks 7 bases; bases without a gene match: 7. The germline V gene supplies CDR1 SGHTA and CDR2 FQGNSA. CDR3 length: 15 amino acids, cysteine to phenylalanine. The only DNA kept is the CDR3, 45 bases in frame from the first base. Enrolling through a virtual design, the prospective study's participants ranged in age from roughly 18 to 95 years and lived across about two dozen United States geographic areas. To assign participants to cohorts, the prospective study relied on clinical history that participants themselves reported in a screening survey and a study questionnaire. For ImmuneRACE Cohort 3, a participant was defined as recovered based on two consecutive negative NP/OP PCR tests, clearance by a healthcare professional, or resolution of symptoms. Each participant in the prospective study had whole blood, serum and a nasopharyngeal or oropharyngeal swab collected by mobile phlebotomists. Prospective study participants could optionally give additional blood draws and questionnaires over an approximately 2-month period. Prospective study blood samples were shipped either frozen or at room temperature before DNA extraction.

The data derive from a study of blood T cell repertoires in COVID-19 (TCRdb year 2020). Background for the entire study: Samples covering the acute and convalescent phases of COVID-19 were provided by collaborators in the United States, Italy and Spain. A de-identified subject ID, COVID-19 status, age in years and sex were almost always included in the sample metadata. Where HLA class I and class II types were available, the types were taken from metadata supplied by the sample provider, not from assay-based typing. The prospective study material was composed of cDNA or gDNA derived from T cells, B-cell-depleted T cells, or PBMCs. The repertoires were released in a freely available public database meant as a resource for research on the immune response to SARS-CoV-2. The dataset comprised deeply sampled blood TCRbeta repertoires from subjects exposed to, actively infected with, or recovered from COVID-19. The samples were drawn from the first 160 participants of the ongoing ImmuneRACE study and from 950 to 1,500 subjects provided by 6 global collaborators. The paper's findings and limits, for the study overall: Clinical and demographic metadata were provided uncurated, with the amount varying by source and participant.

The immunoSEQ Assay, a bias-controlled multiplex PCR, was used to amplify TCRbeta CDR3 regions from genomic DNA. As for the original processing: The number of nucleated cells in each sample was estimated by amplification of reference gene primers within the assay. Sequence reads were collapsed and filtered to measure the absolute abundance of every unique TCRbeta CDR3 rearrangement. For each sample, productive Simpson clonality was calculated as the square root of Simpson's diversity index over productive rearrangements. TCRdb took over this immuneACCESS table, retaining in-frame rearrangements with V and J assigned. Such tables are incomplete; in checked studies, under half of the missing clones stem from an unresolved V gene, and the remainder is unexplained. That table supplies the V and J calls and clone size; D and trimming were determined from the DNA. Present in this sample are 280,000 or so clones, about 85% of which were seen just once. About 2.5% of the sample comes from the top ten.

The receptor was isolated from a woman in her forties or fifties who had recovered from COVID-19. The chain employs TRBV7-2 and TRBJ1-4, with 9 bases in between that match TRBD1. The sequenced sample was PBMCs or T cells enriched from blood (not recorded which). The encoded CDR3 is CASSSDRGVAEKLFF. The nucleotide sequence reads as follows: TGTGCCAGCAGCTCGGACAGGGGCGTAGCTGAAAAACTGTTTTTT.